Sequencing of this T cell receptor beta chain was carried out in a study of blood T cell repertoires in COVID-19. Study overall: The origin of the acute and convalescent COVID-19 samples was the United States, Italy and Spain. The analysed material was cDNA or gDNA that came from T cells, B-cell-depleted T cells, or PBMCs.

V was pared by 4 bases and J by 4 bases, with 12 bases between. This CDR3 is built from 14 residues. Per germline, CDR1 SGHRS and CDR2 YFSETQ. Per the study methods: Amplification of reference gene primers was used by the study to estimate nucleated cell counts. TCRdb's table, derived via immunoSEQ multiplex PCR, lists solely in-frame clones and lacks some. V and J calls and clone size are copied from that table; D and trimming were computed from the DNA. Of more than 85,000 clones in the sample, around four fifths were seen once. The V and J genes are TRBV5-1 and TRBJ2-1; D possibly corresponds to TRBD1 (6 bases). The origin of this receptor is a woman between 55 and 75 years old with acute or convalescent COVID-19. The specimen was peripheral blood. DNA of the CDR3: TGCGCCAGCAGCGCTGGACAGAGTTACAATGAGCAGTTCTTC. This encodes CASSAGQSYNEQFF.